What follows describes a single T cell receptor (beta chain). A read error may produce the germline difference seen at one junction end. The data were taken from a study of molecular identifiers for immune sequencing clone quantification. TCRdb used MiXCR to reprocess the PCR reads, holding one entry per CDR3 protein. The sample records hundreds of thousands of distinct CDR3 sequences, roughly 23% being singletons. The germline CDR1 and CDR2 sequences are GTSNPN and SVGIG (reference sequence). The CDR3 covers 15 residues. The sequenced sample was naive CD8+ T cells from blood, with Jurkat cell RNA spiked in. Subset here: FACS-sorted CD8+CD4-CCR7+CD45RA+ naive T cells. The chain couples TRBV30 to TRBJ2-2; 7 bases fit TRBD2. This TCR came from a human donor in good health. Some libraries in this study had Jurkat cell RNA spiked in. CDR3 sequence: CAWSVSGRAFGDLFF. The CDR3 DNA reads as TGTGCCTGGAGTGTGAGTGGGAGGGCCTTCGGGGACCTGTTTTTT.